The sequence of this T cell receptor beta chain was determined in a study of blood T cell repertoires in COVID-19. Trimming took 8 bases from V and 14 from J, leaving 25 bases between them. The CDR3 has 15 amino acids. Germline V CDR1 and CDR2: MNHEY, SVGAGI. Generated by immunoSEQ multiplex PCR, the TCRdb table keeps only in-frame clones and is missing some. This table has 200,000 to 250,000 clones, over 80% appearing once. This sequence joins TRBV6-5 and TRBJ1-6; D is possibly TRBD1 (6 bases). Sequencing input: PBMCs or T cells enriched from blood (not recorded which). The source is a woman in her 40s who had recovered from COVID-19. The CDR3, as DNA: TGTGCCAGCGGTAACACCGGGACACCATTATCCACCCTCCACTTT. Translating it yields CASGNTGTPLSTLHF.